Listed here is a single T cell receptor (beta chain). Only a few counts were recorded for this clone. The antigen it binds to is not known. Base qualities are not provided; no much larger clone lies one nucleotide away. One collaborating source in Seattle enrolled patients while the patients were actively infected and followed the patients over time throughout the course of disease. The collaborating institutions used their own protocols to collect whole blood in K2EDTA tubes. For TCRbeta analysis, collaborators shipped samples as frozen whole blood, isolated PBMCs, or DNA extracted from either of those sample types. The immunoSEQ Assay, a bias-controlled multiplex PCR, was used to amplify TCRbeta CDR3 regions from genomic DNA. The authors processed their data as follows. Nucleated cell counts per sample were estimated from amplification of reference gene primers within the assay. To quantify the absolute abundance of each unique TCRbeta CDR3 rearrangement, sequence reads were collapsed and filtered. Productive Simpson clonality was computed per sample as the square root of Simpson's diversity index over productive rearrangements. This is the immuneACCESS table as TCRdb keeps it, with only in-frame sequences that have V and J called. A part of the clones is gone; compared with another copy, unresolved V genes explain less than half, and the rest is unexplained. That table is the source of V, J and clone size, and D and trimming were worked out from the DNA. The sample table lists 300,000 to 350,000 clones, over 85% of them with a count of one. 3% to 4.5% of the sample goes to the ten largest clones.

The germline V gene encodes CDR1 SNHLY and CDR2 FYNNEI. The CDR3 goes from the cysteine to the phenylalanine over 12 residues. The read is trimmed to its CDR3 DNA, 36 bases read in frame from base 1. Cut back by 4 bases and 2 bases, the V and J ends lie 6 bases apart. The data originate from a study of blood T cell repertoires in COVID-19 (TCRdb year 2020). Some background on the complete study: Samples from collaborators originated in the United States, Italy and Spain and spanned both the acute and convalescent phases of COVID-19. The prospective study material was composed of cDNA or gDNA derived from T cells, B-cell-depleted T cells, or PBMCs. Deeply sampled blood TCRbeta repertoires from subjects exposed to, actively infected with, or recovered from COVID-19 were included in the dataset. The repertoires were released in a freely available public database intended as a resource for research on the immune response to SARS-CoV-2. Samples came from the ongoing ImmuneRACE study (first 160 participants) plus 1,254 subjects from 6 global collaborators. Nearly every sample came with metadata listing a de-identified subject ID, COVID-19 status, age in years and sex. Where HLA class I and class II types were available, the types were taken from metadata supplied by the sample provider, not from assay-based typing.

The investigation overall reported the following: Clinical and demographic metadata were provided uncurated, with the amount varying by source and participant.

The sequenced sample was peripheral blood. The receptor comes from a woman aged 60-75 years with COVID-19, enrolled during active disease. The chain is encoded by TRBV2 joined to TRBJ2-7; TRBD1 is perhaps the D gene, given 5 matching bases. The bases are TGTGCCAGCAGTGTACAGGCCTACGAGCAGTACTTC. It encodes CASSVQAYEQYF.